The rows below give T cell receptor beta chains drawn from one sample of a study of T cell repertoires and HLA-DP antigens. Repertoires were generated with immunoSEQ multiplex PCR, while TCRdb's copy carries only in-frame clones and drops some. The table lists more than 300 clones, approximately 70% of them singletons. The sample taken for sequencing was alloreactive CD137+ CD4+ T cells from cultured PBMCs. Receptors were obtained from a woman under 30 in good health and CMV-seronegative. The CDR3 runs from the conserved cysteine through the conserved F or W. The order of the fields is J gene, V gene, D gene, clone size, CDR3 protein, CDR3 DNA. A D gene is named only where the DNA matches it firmly. Only some rows state a clone size, as once, few, many or a class for expanded clones.

j_call: TRBJ2-3
v_call: TRBV4-3
d_call: TRBD1
clone_size: -
cdr3_aa: CASMTGGPDTQYF
cdr3_nt: TGCGCCAGCATGACAGGGGGTCCAGATACGCAGTATTTT

j_call: TRBJ1-1
v_call: TRBV29-1
d_call: -
clone_size: -
cdr3_aa: CSAGRGWGTEAFF
cdr3_nt: TGCAGCGCGGGGAGGGGTTGGGGCACTGAAGCTTTCTTT

j_call: TRBJ2-2
v_call: TRBV10-1
d_call: -
clone_size: -
cdr3_aa: CASSDYGLGDVDTGELFF
cdr3_nt: TGCGCCAGCAGTGACTATGGATTAGGAGACGTCGACACCGGGGAGCTGTTTTTT

j_call: TRBJ2-5
v_call: TRBV5-1
d_call: -
clone_size: -
cdr3_aa: CASSFRGETQYF
cdr3_nt: TGCGCCAGCAGCTTTAGGGGGGAGACCCAGTACTTC

j_call: TRBJ2-1
v_call: TRBV18
d_call: TRBD2
clone_size: -
cdr3_aa: CASSPYPGTSGSRYEQFF
cdr3_nt: TGTGCCAGCTCACCCTACCCAGGGACTAGCGGGAGTCGGTATGAGCAGTTCTTC

j_call: TRBJ2-4
v_call: TRBV29-1
d_call: -
clone_size: -
cdr3_aa: CSVNLNQGFGIQYF
cdr3_nt: TGCAGCGTCAACTTAAACCAGGGGTTCGGCATTCAGTACTTC

j_call: TRBJ2-3
v_call: TRBV14
d_call: -
clone_size: -
cdr3_aa: CASSQEIGGLDTQYF
cdr3_nt: TGTGCCAGCAGCCAAGAGATCGGGGGCTTAGATACGCAGTATTTT

j_call: TRBJ2-3
v_call: TRBV7-7
d_call: -
clone_size: -
cdr3_aa: CASSPRGLITDTQYF
cdr3_nt: TGTGCCAGCAGCCCCAGGGGACTAATCACAGATACGCAGTATTTT

j_call: TRBJ1-2
v_call: TRBV18
d_call: -
clone_size: once
cdr3_aa: CASSPGSLTFANYGYTF
cdr3_nt: TGTGCCAGCTCACCAGGGTCCCTTACCTTCGCTAACTATGGCTACACCTTC

j_call: TRBJ2-3
v_call: TRBV11-2
d_call: TRBD2
clone_size: -
cdr3_aa: CASSLDRTSGEKRQYF
cdr3_nt: TGTGCCAGCAGCTTAGATCGGACTAGCGGGGAGAAAAGGCAGTATTTT

j_call: TRBJ2-3
v_call: TRBV18
d_call: -
clone_size: -
cdr3_aa: CASSPQSTDTQYF
cdr3_nt: TGTGCCAGCTCACCGCAAAGCACAGATACGCAGTATTTT

j_call: TRBJ1-4
v_call: TRBV7-9
d_call: TRBD1
clone_size: -
cdr3_aa: CASSPRTGDGEKLFF
cdr3_nt: TGTGCCAGCAGCCCCCGGACAGGGGACGGTGAAAAACTGTTTTTT

j_call: TRBJ2-7
v_call: TRBV13
d_call: TRBD1
clone_size: -
cdr3_aa: CASSLAGTGGEQYF
cdr3_nt: TGTGCCAGCAGCTTAGCGGGGACAGGGGGGGAGCAGTACTTC

j_call: TRBJ2-2
v_call: TRBV29-1
d_call: TRBD1
clone_size: -
cdr3_aa: CSVDRENTGELFF
cdr3_nt: TGCAGCGTAGACAGGGAGAACACCGGGGAGCTGTTTTTT

j_call: TRBJ1-1
v_call: TRBV18
d_call: -
clone_size: hyperexpanded
cdr3_aa: CASSKGVEAFF
cdr3_nt: TGTGCCAGCTCGAAGGGAGTTGAAGCTTTCTTT

j_call: TRBJ2-7
v_call: TRBV25-1
d_call: -
clone_size: -
cdr3_aa: CASSESWASSREF
cdr3_nt: TGTGCCAGCAGTGAATCATGGGCTAGCAGCCGAGAATTC

j_call: TRBJ2-2
v_call: TRBV27
d_call: -
clone_size: -
cdr3_aa: CASSSGRNTGELFF
cdr3_nt: TGTGCCAGCAGTTCCGGACGAAACACCGGGGAGCTGTTTTTT

j_call: TRBJ2-1
v_call: TRBV28
d_call: TRBD1
clone_size: -
cdr3_aa: CASSLLRDRGYNEQFF
cdr3_nt: TGTGCCAGCAGTTTATTGAGGGACAGGGGTTACAATGAGCAGTTCTTC

j_call: TRBJ2-3
v_call: TRBV11-2
d_call: -
clone_size: few
cdr3_aa: CASSPRGLITDTQYF
cdr3_nt: TGTGCCAGCAGCCCCAGGGGACTAATCACAGATACGCAGTATTTT

j_call: TRBJ1-2
v_call: TRBV7-9
d_call: -
clone_size: -
cdr3_aa: CASSLGGGSNYGYTF
cdr3_nt: TGTGCCAGCAGCTTGGGAGGGGGATCTAACTATGGCTACACCTTC

j_call: TRBJ2-7
v_call: TRBV7-6
d_call: TRBD1
clone_size: -
cdr3_aa: CASSSPGQGYEQYF
cdr3_nt: TGTGCCAGCAGCTCCCCGGGACAGGGGTACGAGCAGTACTTC

j_call: TRBJ2-1
v_call: TRBV10-1
d_call: -
clone_size: -
cdr3_aa: CASSGGYNEQFF
cdr3_nt: TGCGCCAGCAGTGGGGGATACAATGAGCAGTTCTTC

j_call: TRBJ2-3
v_call: TRBV7-3
d_call: TRBD2
clone_size: -
cdr3_aa: CASSPRSSGGVTDTQYF
cdr3_nt: TGTGCCAGCAGCCCCCGATCTAGCGGGGGGGTCACAGATACGCAGTATTTT

j_call: TRBJ2-1
v_call: TRBV4-1
d_call: TRBD1
clone_size: few
cdr3_aa: CASSQYRGKIYNEQFF
cdr3_nt: TGCGCCAGCAGCCAATACAGGGGGAAGATATACAATGAGCAGTTCTTC

j_call: TRBJ1-4
v_call: TRBV30
d_call: -
clone_size: -
cdr3_aa: CAWSVNSNEKLFF
cdr3_nt: TGTGCCTGGAGTGTAAACAGTAATGAAAAACTGTTTTTT

j_call: TRBJ2-2
v_call: TRBV28
d_call: TRBD2
clone_size: -
cdr3_aa: CASRVAFFGLAGRNTGELFF
cdr3_nt: TGTGCCAGCAGGGTCGCATTCTTCGGACTAGCGGGGCGGAACACCGGGGAGCTGTTTTTT

j_call: TRBJ1-1
v_call: TRBV5-1
d_call: -
clone_size: -
cdr3_aa: CASSLEGGGAFF
cdr3_nt: TGCGCCAGCAGCTTGGAGGGCGGGGGAGCTTTCTTT

j_call: TRBJ2-1
v_call: TRBV19
d_call: TRBD2
clone_size: -
cdr3_aa: CASSIVWWRGGRDEQFF
cdr3_nt: TGTGCCAGTAGTATTGTTTGGTGGCGGGGGGGCCGGGATGAGCAGTTCTTC

j_call: TRBJ1-2
v_call: TRBV5-4
d_call: TRBD1
clone_size: once
cdr3_aa: CASSQGGQGFLGYTF
cdr3_nt: TGCGCCAGCAGCCAAGGGGGACAGGGGTTTCTTGGCTACACCTTC

j_call: TRBJ2-2
v_call: TRBV9
d_call: -
clone_size: -
cdr3_aa: CASSVVRLTNTGELFF
cdr3_nt: TGTGCCAGCAGCGTAGTGAGACTAACGAACACCGGGGAGCTGTTTTTT